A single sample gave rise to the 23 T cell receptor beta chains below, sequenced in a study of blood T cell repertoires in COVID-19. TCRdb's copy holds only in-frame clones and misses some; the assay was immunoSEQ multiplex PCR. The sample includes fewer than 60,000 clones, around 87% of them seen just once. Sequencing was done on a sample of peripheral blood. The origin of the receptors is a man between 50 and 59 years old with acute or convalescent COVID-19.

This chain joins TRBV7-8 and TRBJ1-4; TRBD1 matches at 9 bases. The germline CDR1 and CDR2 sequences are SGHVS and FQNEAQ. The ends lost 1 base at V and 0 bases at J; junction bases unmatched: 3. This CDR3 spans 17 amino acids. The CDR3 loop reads CASSLGGTGSTNEKLFF. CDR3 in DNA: TGTGCCAGCAGCTTAGGCGGGACAGGGTCAACTAATGAAAAACTGTTTTTT.

The CDR3 protein is CATSDPGYTTNEKLFF. The DNA of the CDR3 is TGTGCCACCAGTGATCCCGGTTATACAACTAATGAAAAACTGTTTTTT. The chain uses TRBV24-1 and TRBJ1-4; D ambiguous. V dropped 3 bases and J dropped 0 bases, with 10 bases sitting between them. The CDR3 runs to 16 residues. CDR1 is KGHDR and CDR2 is SFDVKD in the germline V gene.

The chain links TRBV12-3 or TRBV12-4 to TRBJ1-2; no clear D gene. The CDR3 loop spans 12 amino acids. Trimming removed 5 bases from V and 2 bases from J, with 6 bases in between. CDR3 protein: CASSTENYGYTF. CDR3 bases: TGTGCCAGCAGTACAGAGAACTATGGCTACACCTTC.

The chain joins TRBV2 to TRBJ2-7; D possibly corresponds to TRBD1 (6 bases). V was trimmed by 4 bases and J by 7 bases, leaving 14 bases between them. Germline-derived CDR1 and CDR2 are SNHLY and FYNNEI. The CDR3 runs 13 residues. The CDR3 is CASSVGRGREQYF. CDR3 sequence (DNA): TGTGCCAGCAGTGTGGGCAGGGGACGTGAGCAGTACTTC.

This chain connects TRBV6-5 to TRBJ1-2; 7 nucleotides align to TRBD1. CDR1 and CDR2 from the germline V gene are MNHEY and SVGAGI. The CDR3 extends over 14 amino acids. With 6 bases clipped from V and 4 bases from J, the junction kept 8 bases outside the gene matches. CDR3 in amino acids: CASRGGTATYGYTF. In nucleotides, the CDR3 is TGTGCCAGCAGGGGTGGGACAGCCACCTATGGCTACACCTTC.

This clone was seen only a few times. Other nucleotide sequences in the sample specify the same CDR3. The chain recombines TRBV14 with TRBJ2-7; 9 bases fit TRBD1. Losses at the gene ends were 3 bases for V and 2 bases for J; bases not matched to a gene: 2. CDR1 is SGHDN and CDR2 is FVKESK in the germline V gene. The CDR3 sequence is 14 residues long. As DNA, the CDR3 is TGTGCCAGCAGCCAGGGACAGGGCCCCTACGAGCAGTACTTC. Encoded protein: CASSQGQGPYEQYF.

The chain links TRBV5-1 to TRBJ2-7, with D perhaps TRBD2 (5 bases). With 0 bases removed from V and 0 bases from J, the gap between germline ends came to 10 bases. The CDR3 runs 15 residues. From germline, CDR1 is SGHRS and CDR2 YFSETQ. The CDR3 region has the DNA TGCGCCAGCAGCTTGGGGCCCGGGATCTCCTACGAGCAGTACTTC. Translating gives CASSLGPGISYEQYF.

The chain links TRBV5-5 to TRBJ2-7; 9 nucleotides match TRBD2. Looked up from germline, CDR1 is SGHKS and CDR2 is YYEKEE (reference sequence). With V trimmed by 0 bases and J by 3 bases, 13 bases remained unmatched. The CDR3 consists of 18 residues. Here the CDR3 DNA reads TGTGCCAGCAGCTTGGATCTTAGACAGACTAGCGGAGACTACGAGCAGTACTTC. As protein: CASSLDLRQTSGDYEQYF.

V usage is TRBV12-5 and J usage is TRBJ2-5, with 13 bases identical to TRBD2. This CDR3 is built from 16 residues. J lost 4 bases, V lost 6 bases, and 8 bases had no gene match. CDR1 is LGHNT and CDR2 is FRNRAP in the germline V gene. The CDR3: CASGQGLAGVGETQYF. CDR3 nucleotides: TGTGCTAGTGGCCAAGGACTAGCGGGAGTGGGAGAGACCCAGTACTTC.

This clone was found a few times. The CDR3 protein is CASGATGDNQPQHF. CDR3 in DNA: TGTGCTAGTGGAGCCACAGGAGACAATCAGCCCCAGCATTTT. The chain joins TRBV12-5 to TRBJ1-5; TRBD1 might be the D (5 bases). The V and J ends lost 6 bases and 3 bases respectively, with 12 bases between them. There are 14 residues in the CDR3. Per germline, CDR1 LGHNT and CDR2 FRNRAP.

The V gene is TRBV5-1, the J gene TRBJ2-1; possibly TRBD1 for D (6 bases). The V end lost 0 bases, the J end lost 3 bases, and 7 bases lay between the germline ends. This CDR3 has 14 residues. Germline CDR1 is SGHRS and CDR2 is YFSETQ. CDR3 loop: CASSLGQVYNEQFF. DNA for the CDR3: TGCGCCAGCAGCTTGGGACAGGTCTACAATGAGCAGTTCTTC.

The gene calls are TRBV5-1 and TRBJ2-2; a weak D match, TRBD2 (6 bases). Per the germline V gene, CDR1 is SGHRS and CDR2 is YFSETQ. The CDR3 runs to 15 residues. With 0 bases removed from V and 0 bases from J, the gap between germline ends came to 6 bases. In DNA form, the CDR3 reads TGCGCCAGCAGCTTGGGACTAGCGAACACCGGGGAGCTGTTTTTT. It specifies CASSLGLANTGELFF.

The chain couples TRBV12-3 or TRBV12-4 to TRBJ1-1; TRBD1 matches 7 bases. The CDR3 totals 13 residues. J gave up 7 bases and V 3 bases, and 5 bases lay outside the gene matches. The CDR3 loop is CASSLRGLSEAFF. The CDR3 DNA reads TGTGCCAGCAGTTTGAGGGGGCTCAGTGAAGCTTTCTTT.

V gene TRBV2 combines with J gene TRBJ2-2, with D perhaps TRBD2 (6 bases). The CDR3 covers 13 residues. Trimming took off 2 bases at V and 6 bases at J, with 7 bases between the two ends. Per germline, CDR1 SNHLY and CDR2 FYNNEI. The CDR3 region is CASSERESGELFF. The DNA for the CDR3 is TGTGCCAGCAGTGAACGGGAGTCCGGGGAGCTGTTTTTT.

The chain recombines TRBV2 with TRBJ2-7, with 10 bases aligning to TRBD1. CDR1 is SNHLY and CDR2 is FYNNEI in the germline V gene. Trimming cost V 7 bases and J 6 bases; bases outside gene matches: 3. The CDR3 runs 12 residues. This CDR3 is CASTGTGVEQYF. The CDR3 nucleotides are TGTGCCAGCACCGGGACAGGGGTCGAGCAGTACTTC.

CDR3 DNA: TGCGCCAGCAGCGAAGGGACAGGATCGATCGGAGCTTTCTTT. Amino acids: CASSEGTGSIGAFF. The chain carries TRBV5-1 and TRBJ1-1; TRBD1 aligns across 8 bases. This CDR3 spans 14 amino acids. The V gene end was trimmed by 4 bases and the J gene end by 10 bases; junction bases not matched to a gene: 12. CDR1 and CDR2 (germline): SGHRS, YFSETQ. Filled out from reference TRBV5-1 and TRBJ1-1, the complete variable domain reads KAGVTQTPRYLIKTRGQQVTLSCSPISGHRSVSWYQQTPGQGLQFLFEYFSETQRNKGNFPGRFSGRQFSNSRSEMNVSTLELGDSALYLCASSEGTGSIGAFFGQGTRLTVV.

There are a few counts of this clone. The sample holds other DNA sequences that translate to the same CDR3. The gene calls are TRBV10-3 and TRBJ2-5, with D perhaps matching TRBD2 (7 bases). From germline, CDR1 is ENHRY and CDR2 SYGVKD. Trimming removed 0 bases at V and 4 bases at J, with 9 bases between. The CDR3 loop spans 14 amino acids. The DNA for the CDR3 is TGTGCCATCAGTGAGTCGGGGGGGGCAGAGACCCAGTACTTC. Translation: CAISESGGAETQYF.

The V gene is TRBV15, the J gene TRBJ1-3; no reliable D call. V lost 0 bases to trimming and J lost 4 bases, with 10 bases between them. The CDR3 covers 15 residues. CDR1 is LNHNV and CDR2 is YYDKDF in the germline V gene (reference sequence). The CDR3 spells CATSRDRGFGNTIYF. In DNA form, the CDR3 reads TGTGCCACCAGCAGAGATCGGGGTTTCGGAAACACCATATATTTT.

CDR3 loop: CASSQSAPGTRSEQYF. CDR3 nucleotides: TGCGCCAGCAGCCAATCCGCCCCCGGGACTAGAAGCGAGCAGTACTTC. This chain joins TRBV4-1 and TRBJ2-7; 8 bases fit TRBD2. Germline-derived CDR1 and CDR2 are MGHRA and YSYEKL. Trimming cost V 2 bases and J 6 bases; bases outside gene matches: 12. This CDR3 has 16 amino acids.

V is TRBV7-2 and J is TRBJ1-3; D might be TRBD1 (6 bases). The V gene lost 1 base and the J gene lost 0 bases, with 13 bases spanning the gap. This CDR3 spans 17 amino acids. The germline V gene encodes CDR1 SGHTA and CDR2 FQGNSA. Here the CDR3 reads CASSLVGGLSSGNTIYF. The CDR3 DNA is TGTGCCAGCAGCTTAGTGGGGGGGCTTAGCTCTGGAAACACCATATATTTT.

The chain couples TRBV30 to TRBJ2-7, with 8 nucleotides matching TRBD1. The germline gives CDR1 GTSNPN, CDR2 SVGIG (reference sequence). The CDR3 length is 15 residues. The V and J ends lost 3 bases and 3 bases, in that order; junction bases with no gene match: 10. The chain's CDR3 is CAWSYWGGQGYEQYF. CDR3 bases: TGTGCCTGGAGCTACTGGGGTGGACAGGGCTACGAGCAGTACTTC.

The DNA of the CDR3 is TGTGCCAGTAGCAGACCCGGGACACCAAATCAGCCCCAGCATTTT. Protein product: CASSRPGTPNQPQHF. V and J are TRBV19 and TRBJ1-5; weak D call: TRBD1 (6 bases). The V gene lost 6 bases and the J gene lost 4 bases, with 16 bases spanning the gap. Germline V gives CDR1 LNHDA, CDR2 SQIVND (reference sequence). The CDR3 has 15 amino acids. The full variable domain, in which reference TRBV19 and TRBJ1-5 provide the parts outside the CDR3, is DGGITQSPKYLFRKEGQNVTLSCEQNLNHDAMYWYRQDPGQGLRLIYYSQIVNDFQKGDIAEGYSVSREKKESFPLTVTSAQKNPTAFYLCASSRPGTPNQPQHFGDGTRLSIL.

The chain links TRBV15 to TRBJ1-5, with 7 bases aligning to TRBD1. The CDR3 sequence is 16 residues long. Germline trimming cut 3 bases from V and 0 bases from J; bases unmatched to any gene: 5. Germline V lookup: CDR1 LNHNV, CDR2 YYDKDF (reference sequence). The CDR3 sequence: CATSSSGTASNQPQHF. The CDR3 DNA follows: TGTGCCACCAGCAGCTCCGGGACAGCTAGCAATCAGCCCCAGCATTTT.